This T cell receptor (beta chain) was observed in a study of blood T cell repertoires in COVID-19. The repertoire was sequenced with immunoSEQ multiplex PCR; TCRdb's copy has only in-frame clones and lacks some. The sample holds about 270,000 clones, more than 70% seen once. CDR3 length: 12 residues. Germline CDR1 MNHEY, CDR2 SVGAGI. V lost 6 bases to trimming and J lost 5 bases, with 10 bases between them. This clonotype was obtained from a woman of 80 years or more with COVID-19, enrolled during active disease. Sequencing was carried out using peripheral blood. V gene TRBV6-5 combines with J gene TRBJ2-5, with D possibly being TRBD2 (6 bases). The CDR3 protein is CASSLARETQYF. As DNA, the CDR3 is TGTGCCAGCAGCCTAGCGAGGGAGACCCAGTACTTC.